These 4 T cell receptor beta chains came from one sample sequenced in a study of blood T cells in healthy people across ages. The use of a sample-barcoded 5' primer and a J-beta primer mix characterized a second PCR of roughly 6 to 11 cycles. From the 5' RACE reads, TCRdb called clonotypes with MiXCR, one entry per CDR3 protein. The data hold more than 500,000 distinct CDR3 sequences, with about a quarter observed a single time. This sample was also put to use in a study of T cells of mothers and their children.

Input material: blood. Every receptor here comes from a boy between 2 and 10 years old in good health.

The sample holds a few counts of this clonotype. The chain is built from TRBV7-9 and TRBJ1-2; D gene ambiguous. The germline V and J ends were trimmed by 5 bases and 2 bases, with 9 bases remaining between them. The CDR3 is 13 amino acids. The germline V gene encodes CDR1 SEHNR and CDR2 FQNEAQ (reference sequence). The CDR3 DNA sequence: TGTGCCAGCAGCGCGCCCCTAAACTATGGCTACACCTTC. This gives the protein CASSAPLNYGYTF.

The chain is built from TRBV27 and TRBJ1-4; perhaps TRBD1 as D (6 bases). There are 19 residues in the CDR3. Germline CDR1 reads MNHEY; CDR2 reads SMNVEV (reference sequence). V shed 5 bases and J shed 7 bases, with 29 bases lying between them. The CDR3, as DNA: TGTGCCAGCAGTCTCAAAAGTGGACAGATATTTTATGATACTGAAAAACTGTTTTTT. As protein: CASSLKSGQIFYDTEKLFF.

As for this clonotype: A much larger clone lies one base from this, so it may be a read error. J is TRBJ2-7 and V is TRBV5-1, with TRBD1 matching over 8 bases. CDR1 SGHRS and CDR2 YFSETQ come from the germline V gene. The CDR3 loop spans 14 amino acids. The CDR3 is CACSLDRAGYEQYF. DNA of the CDR3: TGCGCCTGCAGCTTGGACAGGGCGGGCTACGAGCAGTACTTC.

This clonotype was observed a handful of times. The V and J genes are TRBV12-3 or TRBV12-4 and TRBJ2-3; 7 nucleotides line up with TRBD1. The CDR3 length is 14 residues. Trimming removed 8 bases from V and 0 bases from J; junction bases left unmatched: 5. CDR3 DNA: TGTGCCAGCCTGGGGACAGAAAGCACAGATACGCAGTATTTT. Its translation is CASLGTESTDTQYF.